Listed below are T cell receptor beta chains from one sample, sequenced in a study of CD8+ T cells in alopecia areata. Clones were read by immunoSEQ multiplex PCR, and TCRdb kept only the in-frame ones, dropping some. The sample records over 200,000 clones, approximately 52% being singletons. The sample was CD4+ T cells sorted from blood, taken at week 0. The receptors were sampled from a human donor with alopecia areata. Each CDR3 is given with its conserved first and last residue. The order of the fields is J gene, V gene, clone size, D gene, CDR3 DNA, CDR3 protein. D genes are given only for firm matches. Size is omitted from some rows. Given values are once, few, many or a class for expanded clones.

j_gene: TRBJ1-1; v_gene: TRBV5-4; abundance: NA; d_gene: NA; CDR3nt: TGTGCCAGCAGCATACCGGGGGCTGAAGCTTTCTTT; CDR3aa: CASSIPGAEAFF
j_gene: TRBJ2-3; v_gene: TRBV18; abundance: NA; d_gene: NA; CDR3nt: TGTGCCAGCTCACCGGTTCGGCGGGGGCGAACAGATACGCAGTATTTT; CDR3aa: CASSPVRRGRTDTQYF
j_gene: TRBJ2-7; v_gene: TRBV29-1; abundance: NA; d_gene: TRBD1; CDR3nt: TGCAGCGTTGCCGAAGACGACAGGGCCGGATACGAGCAGTACTTC; CDR3aa: CSVAEDDRAGYEQYF
j_gene: TRBJ1-1; v_gene: TRBV6-1; abundance: NA; d_gene: TRBD1; CDR3nt: TGTGCCAGCAAACCTGGACAGGGGACGAACACTGAAGCTTTCTTT; CDR3aa: CASKPGQGTNTEAFF
j_gene: TRBJ1-2; v_gene: TRBV5-1; abundance: NA; d_gene: NA; CDR3nt: TGCGCCAGCAGCTCTCAGGGATCGGCCTATGGCTACACCTTC; CDR3aa: CASSSQGSAYGYTF
j_gene: TRBJ2-7; v_gene: TRBV29-1; abundance: NA; d_gene: NA; CDR3nt: TGCAGCGTTGTGGTCGCCTACGAGCAGTACTTC; CDR3aa: CSVVVAYEQYF
j_gene: TRBJ1-1; v_gene: TRBV15; abundance: NA; d_gene: NA; CDR3nt: TGTGCCACCAGCAGCCGGGAGGCTGGAACTGAAGCTTTCTTT; CDR3aa: CATSSREAGTEAFF
j_gene: TRBJ2-7; v_gene: TRBV15; abundance: NA; d_gene: TRBD1; CDR3nt: TGTGCCACCAGCAAAGGACAGGGGGCTTGGGAGCAGTACTTC; CDR3aa: CATSKGQGAWEQYF
j_gene: TRBJ1-2; v_gene: TRBV6-5; abundance: NA; d_gene: NA; CDR3nt: TGTGCCAGCAGTTATCTGCCGGAGGGTGGCTACACCTTC; CDR3aa: CASSYLPEGGYTF
j_gene: TRBJ1-1; v_gene: TRBV9; abundance: NA; d_gene: NA; CDR3nt: TGTGCCAGCAGCACGTCCCCTTTACTGAACACTGAAGCTTTCTTT; CDR3aa: CASSTSPLLNTEAFF
j_gene: TRBJ1-5; v_gene: TRBV7-2; abundance: NA; d_gene: TRBD1; CDR3nt: TGTGCCAGCAGCCCCGGACAGGCCAATCATCAGCCCCAGCATTTT; CDR3aa: CASSPGQANHQPQHF
j_gene: TRBJ1-6; v_gene: TRBV5-1; abundance: NA; d_gene: NA; CDR3nt: TGCGCCAGCGCCCACGGTAATTCACCCCTCCACTTT; CDR3aa: CASAHGNSPLHF
j_gene: TRBJ2-7; v_gene: TRBV20-1; abundance: NA; d_gene: NA; CDR3nt: TGCAGTGCTAGATTTGGGGGCGAGAACTTC; CDR3aa: CSARFGGENF
j_gene: TRBJ1-4; v_gene: TRBV7-2; abundance: NA; d_gene: NA; CDR3nt: TGTGCCAGCAGCTTAACCGGGACTGCAACTAATGAAAAACTGTTTTTT; CDR3aa: CASSLTGTATNEKLFF
j_gene: TRBJ2-5; v_gene: TRBV7-9; abundance: NA; d_gene: TRBD2; CDR3nt: TGTGCCAGCAGCGAACGGGAGGTACCTCAAGAGACCCAGTACTTC; CDR3aa: CASSEREVPQETQYF
j_gene: TRBJ1-1; v_gene: TRBV18; abundance: NA; d_gene: NA; CDR3nt: TGTGCCAGCTCGGATCAAGAGAACACTGAAGCTTTCTTT; CDR3aa: CASSDQENTEAFF
j_gene: TRBJ2-6; v_gene: TRBV27; abundance: NA; d_gene: NA; CDR3nt: TGTGCCAGCAGTTTTGCGGGGGCCGGGGCCAACGTCCTGACTTTC; CDR3aa: CASSFAGAGANVLTF
j_gene: TRBJ2-6; v_gene: TRBV14; abundance: NA; d_gene: TRBD1; CDR3nt: TGTGCCAGCAGCCAAGGGACAGGGGTGCCGTGGGGGGCCAACGTCCTGACTTTC; CDR3aa: CASSQGTGVPWGANVLTF
j_gene: TRBJ1-2; v_gene: TRBV27; abundance: few; d_gene: TRBD1; CDR3nt: TGTGCCAGCAGTCCCCGGACAGGGGGCTATGGCTACACCTTC; CDR3aa: CASSPRTGGYGYTF
j_gene: TRBJ1-2; v_gene: TRBV29-1; abundance: NA; d_gene: NA; CDR3nt: TGCAGCGTTCGGACAGACTCTAACTATGGCTACACCTTC; CDR3aa: CSVRTDSNYGYTF
j_gene: TRBJ2-7; v_gene: TRBV30; abundance: NA; d_gene: NA; CDR3nt: TGTGCCTGGAACGTCGGGGGCCCACTTTCCTACGAGCAGTACTTC; CDR3aa: CAWNVGGPLSYEQYF
j_gene: TRBJ1-1; v_gene: TRBV6-1; abundance: NA; d_gene: NA; CDR3nt: TGTGCCAGCAGTGGGTTGATGAGGGTACGGACAGCCCTCATGAACACTGAAGCTTTCTTT; CDR3aa: CASSGLMRVRTALMNTEAFF
j_gene: TRBJ2-3; v_gene: TRBV25-1; abundance: NA; d_gene: NA; CDR3nt: TGTGCCAGCAGACATACTCCTAGCACAGATACGCAGTATTTT; CDR3aa: CASRHTPSTDTQYF
j_gene: TRBJ2-1; v_gene: TRBV29-1; abundance: NA; d_gene: NA; CDR3nt: TGCAGCCTTTATGGGGGGAATGAGCAGTTCTTC; CDR3aa: CSLYGGNEQFF
j_gene: TRBJ1-4; v_gene: TRBV19; abundance: few; d_gene: NA; CDR3nt: TGTGCCAGTTTGGGGTACTCAACTAATGAAAAACTGTTTTTT; CDR3aa: CASLGYSTNEKLFF
j_gene: TRBJ1-2; v_gene: TRBV15; abundance: NA; d_gene: NA; CDR3nt: TGTGCCACCAGCAGAGATTCCGCAGGGGAAGGTTCTAAGGGCTACACCTTC; CDR3aa: CATSRDSAGEGSKGYTF
j_gene: TRBJ2-3; v_gene: TRBV4-1; abundance: once; d_gene: NA; CDR3nt: TGCGCCAGCAGCCGGAATCGCGACGGTAGAGATACGCAGTATTTT; CDR3aa: CASSRNRDGRDTQYF
j_gene: TRBJ1-2; v_gene: TRBV30; abundance: NA; d_gene: TRBD1; CDR3nt: TGTGCCTGGAGTAAGGGACAGGGGGCGGTTGGCTACACCTTC; CDR3aa: CAWSKGQGAVGYTF
j_gene: TRBJ2-3; v_gene: TRBV30; abundance: NA; d_gene: TRBD2; CDR3nt: TGTGCCTGGGACCTAGCGGGAGAAGGCCCAGATACGCAGTATTTT; CDR3aa: CAWDLAGEGPDTQYF
j_gene: TRBJ1-4; v_gene: TRBV6-6; abundance: few; d_gene: NA; CDR3nt: TGTGCCAGCAGCGGGAATGAAAAACTGTTTTTT; CDR3aa: CASSGNEKLFF
j_gene: TRBJ2-3; v_gene: TRBV4-1; abundance: NA; d_gene: NA; CDR3nt: TGCGCCAGCAGCCGCACGAGGGGGGGGCCCCGGGACCTCACAGATACGCAGTATTTT; CDR3aa: CASSRTRGGPRDLTDTQYF
j_gene: TRBJ1-1; v_gene: TRBV27; abundance: few; d_gene: NA; CDR3nt: TGTGCCAGCAGTTTAACCCGGGACACTGAAGCTTTCTTT; CDR3aa: CASSLTRDTEAFF
j_gene: TRBJ2-1; v_gene: TRBV30; abundance: once; d_gene: TRBD2; CDR3nt: TGTGCCTGGAGTTGGGGAGGGCTTTACAATGAGCAGTTCTTC; CDR3aa: CAWSWGGLYNEQFF
j_gene: TRBJ2-5; v_gene: TRBV30; abundance: NA; d_gene: TRBD2; CDR3nt: TGTGCCTGGAGTGTAATGAGCGGGAGGCGGGGGGGAACCCAGTACTTC; CDR3aa: CAWSVMSGRRGGTQYF
j_gene: TRBJ2-3; v_gene: TRBV29-1; abundance: NA; d_gene: NA; CDR3nt: TGCAGCGTTGCGGGGGTTCTGGCAAATACGCAGTATTTT; CDR3aa: CSVAGVLANTQYF